Given below is one T cell receptor (beta chain) in context. 60 Vbeta and 13 Jbeta primers were used in PCR. Profiling relied on immunoSEQ multiplex PCR, and the TCRdb table lists in-frame clones only, not all of them. The table lists around 150,000 clones, under 75% of them singletons. These data come from a study of cytomegalovirus exposure and HLA in healthy donors. This CDR3 comprises 15 residues. CDR1 is SGHTA, CDR2 FQGNSA, per germline. The junction had 6 bases not matched to a gene; V was cut back by 1 base and J by 11 bases. Input material: PBMCs. The source is a woman in her thirties or forties in good health and CMV-seronegative. This chain links TRBV7-2 with TRBJ1-6; 9 bases line up with TRBD1. The CDR3 reads CASSLGGQGGTPLHF. For the CDR3, the DNA is TGTGCCAGCAGCTTAGGGGGACAGGGTGGTACACCCCTCCACTTT. The full variable domain, with the rest looked up from reference TRBV7-2 and TRBJ1-6, is GAGVSQSPSNKVTEKGKDVELRCDPISGHTALYWYRQSLGQGLEFLIYFQGNSAPDKSGLPSDRFSAERTGGSVSTLTIQRTQQEDSAVYLCASSLGGQGGTPLHFGNGTRLTVT.